The rows below give T cell receptor beta chains drawn from one sample of a study of identical twins. TCRdb used MiXCR to reprocess the 5' RACE reads, holding one entry per CDR3 protein. Of about 200,000 distinct CDR3 sequences listed, 8% to 11% are singletons. Sequencing was performed on memory T cells sorted from blood. The receptors here all came from a man aged 50-59 years in good health. The CDR3 runs from the conserved cysteine through the conserved F or W. The D gene is left open where the match is weak. Size is omitted from some rows. Given values are once, few, many or a class for expanded clones.

>.|.|TRBV14|TRBJ2-4
TGTGCCAGCAGCCAAGGTCCGGGAGCAACCAAAAACATTCAGTACTTC
CASSQGPGATKNIQYF
>.|TRBD2|TRBV20-1|TRBJ2-5
TGCAGTGCTAGTCTTAGCGGGGGTGGGGGAGAGACCCAGTACTTC
CSASLSGGGGETQYF
>many|.|TRBV29-1|TRBJ2-3
TGCAGCGTGGGCCCTCAGGATACGCAGTATTTT
CSVGPQDTQYF
>.|TRBD1|TRBV29-1|TRBJ1-2
TGCAGTGATCGGACGACAGGGGGCGCCTATTCCGGGGGCTACACCTTC
CSDRTTGGAYSGGYTF
>many|.|TRBV10-3|TRBJ1-1
TGTGCCATCAAGGCCTCACCTAACACTGAAGCTTTCTTT
CAIKASPNTEAFF
>.|TRBD2|TRBV5-1|TRBJ2-7
TGCGCCAGCAGCTACTGGACTAGCGGATACGACTACGAGCAGTACTTC
CASSYWTSGYDYEQYF
>many|TRBD1|TRBV5-6|TRBJ1-1
TGTGCCAGCAGCCGGACAGGGGAGAGGACTGAAGCTTTCTTT
CASSRTGERTEAFF
>.|.|TRBV3-1|TRBJ1-1
TGTGCCAGCAGCCCCCGTTCCCCGGGCACTGAAGCTTTCTTT
CASSPRSPGTEAFF
>.|TRBD2|TRBV5-6|TRBJ2-5
TGTGCCAGCAGCCGGGCGGGGGAAGAGACCCAGTACTTC
CASSRAGEETQYF
>many|.|TRBV6-6|TRBJ2-5
TGTGCCAGCAGTTACTTGGAGACCCAGTACTTC
CASSYLETQYF
>few|TRBD2|TRBV6-1|TRBJ2-7
TGTGCCAGCAGAATACTAGCGGGCCCCTACGAGCAGTACTTC
CASRILAGPYEQYF
>few|TRBD1|TRBV7-9|TRBJ1-2
TGTGCCAGCAGCACACAGGGGGCGAGATATGGCTACACCTTC
CASSTQGARYGYTF
>few|TRBD1|TRBV6-5|TRBJ2-7
TGTGCACGGGACAGGGGGCCCGAGCAGTACTTC
CARDRGPEQYF
>.|TRBD1|TRBV5-6|TRBJ1-6
TGTGCCAGCAGCTTAGGGGGCCGACACCTTTATAATTCACCCCTCCACTTT
CASSLGGRHLYNSPLHF
>.|.|TRBV14|TRBJ2-5
TGTGCCAGCAGCCAGGACTATACCCAGTACTTC
CASSQDYTQYF
>.|.|TRBV18|TRBJ1-2
TGTGCCAGCTCACCACGTACTAACCGGGGAAACTATGGCTACACCTTC
CASSPRTNRGNYGYTF
>.|.|TRBV6-5|TRBJ2-7
TGTGCCAGCAGTTATGCCGGGACGAGAAACTACGAGCAGTACTTC
CASSYAGTRNYEQYF
>few|.|TRBV4-3|TRBJ1-4
TGCGCCAGCAGCCAAGACTACCGGACAACAACTAATGAAAAACTGTTTTTT
CASSQDYRTTTNEKLFF
>many|.|TRBV28|TRBJ2-3
TGTGCCAGCAGTACCATGACAGTAGATACGCAGTATTTT
CASSTMTVDTQYF
>.|.|TRBV6-1|TRBJ1-1
TGTGCCAGCAGGGAGCGGGGTGGAATTTGGAACACTGAAGCTTTCTTT
CASRERGGIWNTEAFF
>few|.|TRBV7-9|TRBJ1-4
TGTGCCAGCAGCGTGTCAGGGAAGACTAATGAAAAACTGTTTTTT
CASSVSGKTNEKLFF
>many|TRBD1|TRBV4-1|TRBJ1-2
TGCGCCAGCAGCCAACCGGGACAGGGAAAGTATGGCTACACCTTC
CASSQPGQGKYGYTF
>.|.|TRBV11-2|TRBJ2-1
TGTGCCAGCAGCTTGTCCCGCAACTCGAATGTGCAGTTCTTC
CASSLSRNSNVQFF
>many|.|TRBV12-3/TRBV12-4|TRBJ2-4
TGTGCCAGCAGTTTCGAGACCAAAAACATTCAGTACTTC
CASSFETKNIQYF
>once|TRBD2|TRBV6-2/TRBV6-3|TRBJ2-3
TGTGCCAGCAGACGAGCGGGGAGCACAGATACGCAGTATTTT
CASRRAGSTDTQYF
>few|TRBD2|TRBV29-1|TRBJ2-1
TGCAGCGCGATACTAGCGGGAGGGCCGTGGACCTACAATGAGCAGTTCTTC
CSAILAGGPWTYNEQFF
>few|TRBD2|TRBV5-1|TRBJ2-2
TGCGCCAGCAGCTTAAGTAGCGGGCCCAACACCGGGGAGCTGTTTTTT
CASSLSSGPNTGELFF
>many|.|TRBV6-1|TRBJ2-5
TGTGCCAGCAGACGGGGATCAGGAGAGACCCAGTACTTC
CASRRGSGETQYF
>many|.|TRBV3-1|TRBJ1-2
TGTGCCAGCAGCCGCGCCATGGACTATGGCTACACCTTC
CASSRAMDYGYTF
>.|TRBD2|TRBV27|TRBJ2-5
TGTGCCAGCAGTTCCCTCGGACTAGTAGAGACCCAGTACTTC
CASSSLGLVETQYF
>.|TRBD2|TRBV7-3|TRBJ2-1
TGTGCCAGCAGCATAGGCGGGGGGCCCTACAATGAGCAGTTCTTC
CASSIGGGPYNEQFF
>many|.|TRBV7-8|TRBJ2-5
TGTGCCAGCAGTCGGGGACGGGGGCAAGAGACCCAGTACTTC
CASSRGRGQETQYF
>few|TRBD2|TRBV29-1|TRBJ2-1
TGCAGCGTTGTCCCCAGCGGGGCAAACCAGTTCTTC
CSVVPSGANQFF
>.|.|TRBV29-1|TRBJ2-1
TGCAGCGTGGAGGGCCCCGGGGGATACAATGAGCAGTTCTTC
CSVEGPGGYNEQFF
>many|.|TRBV5-6|TRBJ2-1
TGTGCCAGCAACACCGGCCGGAGGAGCTTTTGGAATGAGCAGTTCTTC
CASNTGRRSFWNEQFF
>.|TRBD1|TRBV29-1|TRBJ2-5
TGCAGCGCTGAGGGACAGGTGCTTCGAGAGACCCAGTACTTC
CSAEGQVLRETQYF
>few|TRBD2|TRBV12-3/TRBV12-4|TRBJ2-3
TGTGCCAGCACCCGAAAGCGGGGGAGCACAGATACGCAGTATTTT
CASTRKRGSTDTQYF
>.|TRBD2|TRBV6-2/TRBV6-3|TRBJ2-3
TGTGCCAGCACCGCCCGGCCTAGCGGGATTGGCACAGATACGCAGTATTTT
CASTARPSGIGTDTQYF
>.|TRBD1|TRBV25-1|TRBJ1-6
TGTGCCAGCAGTGAAGGGACAGGGGCGAAATCACCCCTCCCCTTT
CASSEGTGAKSPLPF
>many|TRBD1|TRBV5-5|TRBJ2-3
TGTGCCAGCAGCTTGCGGGACAGGGGCGGGACAGATACGCAGTATTTT
CASSLRDRGGTDTQYF
>.|.|TRBV11-2|TRBJ2-1
TGTGCCAGCAGCTTAGATTGGACGCACAATGAGCAGTTCTTC
CASSLDWTHNEQFF
>.|TRBD2|TRBV4-1|TRBJ2-3
TGCGCCAGCAGCCAAGTTAACCCGGGACTAGCGGGGGGCGTTACTAGCACAGATACGCAGTATTTT
CASSQVNPGLAGGVTSTDTQYF
>many|.|TRBV6-1|TRBJ1-5
TGTGCCAGCAGAGGGAGGGCAGGTCAGCCCCAGCATTTT
CASRGRAGQPQHF
>many|TRBD2|TRBV3-1|TRBJ2-1
TGTGCCAGCAGCCAAGCCAGCGGGAGGGCCTACAATGAGCAGTTCTTC
CASSQASGRAYNEQFF
>.|.|TRBV7-9|TRBJ2-4
TGTGCCAGCAGCCCGAAACCGGGACAATGGAGGGAAAACATTCAGTACTTC
CASSPKPGQWRENIQYF